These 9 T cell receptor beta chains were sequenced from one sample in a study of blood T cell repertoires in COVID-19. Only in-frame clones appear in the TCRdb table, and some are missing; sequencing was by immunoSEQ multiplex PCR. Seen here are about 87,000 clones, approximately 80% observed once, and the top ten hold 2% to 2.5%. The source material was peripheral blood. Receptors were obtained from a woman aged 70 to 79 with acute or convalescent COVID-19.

The CDR3 sequence: CAIAAGFIDTQYF. In DNA form, the CDR3 reads TGTGCCATCGCCGCAGGTTTTATAGATACGCAGTATTTT. This chain joins TRBV10-3 and TRBJ2-3; no firm D call. This CDR3 is built from 13 residues. V dropped 8 bases and J dropped 5 bases, with 14 bases sitting between them. Germline CDR1 reads ENHRY; CDR2 reads SYGVKD.

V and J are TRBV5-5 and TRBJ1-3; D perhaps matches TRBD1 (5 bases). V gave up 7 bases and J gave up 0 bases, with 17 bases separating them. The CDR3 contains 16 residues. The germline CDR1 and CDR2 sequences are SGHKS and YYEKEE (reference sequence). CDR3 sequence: CASSIWGGSSGNTIYF. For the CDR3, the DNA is TGTGCCAGCTCCATTTGGGGCGGAAGCTCTGGAAACACCATATATTTT.

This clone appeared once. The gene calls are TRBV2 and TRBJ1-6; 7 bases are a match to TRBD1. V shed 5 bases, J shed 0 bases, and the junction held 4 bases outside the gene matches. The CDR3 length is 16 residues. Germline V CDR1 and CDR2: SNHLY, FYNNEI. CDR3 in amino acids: CASSTPGGSYNSPLHF. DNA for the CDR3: TGTGCCAGCAGTACCCCAGGGGGCTCCTATAATTCACCCCTCCACTTT.

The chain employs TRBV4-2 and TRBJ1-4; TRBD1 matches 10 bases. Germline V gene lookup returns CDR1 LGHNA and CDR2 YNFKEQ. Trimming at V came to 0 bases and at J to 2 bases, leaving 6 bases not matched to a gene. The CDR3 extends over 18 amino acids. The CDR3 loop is CASSQEGTGVRTNEKLFF. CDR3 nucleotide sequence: TGTGCCAGCAGCCAAGAGGGGACAGGGGTCAGGACTAATGAAAAACTGTTTTTT.

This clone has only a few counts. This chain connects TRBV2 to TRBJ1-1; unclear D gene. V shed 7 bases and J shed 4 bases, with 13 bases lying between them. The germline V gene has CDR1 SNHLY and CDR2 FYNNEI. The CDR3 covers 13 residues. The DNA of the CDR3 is TGTGCCAGCACCACCAGCGTCCTCACTGAAGCTTTCTTT. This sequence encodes CASTTSVLTEAFF.

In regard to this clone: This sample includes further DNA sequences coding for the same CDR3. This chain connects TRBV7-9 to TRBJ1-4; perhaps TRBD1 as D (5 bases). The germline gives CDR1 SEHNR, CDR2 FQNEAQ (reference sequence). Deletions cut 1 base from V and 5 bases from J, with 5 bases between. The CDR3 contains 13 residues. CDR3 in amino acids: CASSLGQNEKLFF. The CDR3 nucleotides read TGTGCCAGCAGCTTAGGACAGAATGAAAAACTGTTTTTT.

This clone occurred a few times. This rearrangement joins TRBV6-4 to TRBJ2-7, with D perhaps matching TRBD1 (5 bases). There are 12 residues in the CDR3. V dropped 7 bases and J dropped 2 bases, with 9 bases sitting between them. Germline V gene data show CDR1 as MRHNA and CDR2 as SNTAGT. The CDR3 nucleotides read TGTGCCAGCACCCCAGGGCCCTACGAGCAGTACTTC. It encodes CASTPGPYEQYF.

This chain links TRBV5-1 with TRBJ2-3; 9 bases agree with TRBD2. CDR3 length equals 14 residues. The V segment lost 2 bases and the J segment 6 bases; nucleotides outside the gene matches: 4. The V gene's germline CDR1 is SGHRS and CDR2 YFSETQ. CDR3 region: CASSLMLAGDTQYF. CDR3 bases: TGCGCCAGCAGCTTAATGCTAGCGGGGGATACGCAGTATTTT. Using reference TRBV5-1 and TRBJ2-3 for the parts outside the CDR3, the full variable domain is KAGVTQTPRYLIKTRGQQVTLSCSPISGHRSVSWYQQTPGQGLQFLFEYFSETQRNKGNFPGRFSGRQFSNSRSEMNVSTLELGDSALYLCASSLMLAGDTQYFGPGTRLTVL.

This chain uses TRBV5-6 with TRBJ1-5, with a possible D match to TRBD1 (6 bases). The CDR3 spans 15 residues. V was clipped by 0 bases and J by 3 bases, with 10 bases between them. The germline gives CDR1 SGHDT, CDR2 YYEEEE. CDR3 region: CASSLGTATNQPQHF. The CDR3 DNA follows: TGTGCCAGCAGCTTGGGGACAGCGACCAATCAGCCCCAGCATTTT.